A selection of T cell receptor beta chains follows, all from one sample in a study of blood T cell repertoires in COVID-19. Here immunoSEQ multiplex PCR was the method, and the copy in TCRdb shows in-frame clones only, minus some. The table records around 150,000 clones, 87% of them present only once. Sequencing input: peripheral blood. These receptors all stem from an older woman with active or convalescent COVID-19. Both conserved end residues are part of each CDR3. The D gene is left open where the match is weak. Rows give clone size only sometimes, using once, few, many, or a class for an expanded clone.

CDR3 length,J gene,D gene,clone size,V gene,CDR3 protein,CDR3 DNA
14,TRBJ2-5,.,.,TRBV6-5,CASSPNVARETQYF,TGTGCCAGCAGTCCCAACGTCGCGCGAGAGACCCAGTACTTC
14,TRBJ2-3,TRBD2,.,TRBV5-1,CASSRAGARDTQYF,TGCGCCAGCAGCCGAGCGGGGGCTAGAGATACGCAGTATTTT
13,TRBJ1-1,.,.,TRBV7-9,CASSFSGNTEAFF,TGTGCCAGCAGCTTCTCAGGGAACACTGAAGCTTTCTTT
15,TRBJ1-2,TRBD1,.,TRBV6-5,CASSYSTGLNYGYTF,TGTGCCAGCAGTTACTCGACAGGGTTGAACTATGGCTACACCTTC
12,TRBJ2-7,TRBD1,.,TRBV10-3,CAIAGGNYEQYF,TGTGCCATTGCAGGGGGCAACTACGAGCAGTACTTC
15,TRBJ2-7,.,once,TRBV4-3,CASSQRSSGSYEQYF,TGCGCCAGCAGCCAGCGTTCCTCAGGCTCCTACGAGCAGTACTTC
15,TRBJ2-7,.,.,TRBV4-3,CASSPFVGASYEQYF,TGCGCCAGCAGCCCCTTTGTAGGAGCCTCCTACGAGCAGTACTTC
15,TRBJ1-3,.,.,TRBV19,CASRKTITSGNTIYF,TGTGCCAGTAGGAAGACAATAACCTCTGGAAACACCATATATTTT
13,TRBJ1-1,.,once,TRBV6-5,CASSYQGRTEAFF,TGTGCCAGCAGTTATCAGGGGAGAACGGAAGCTTTCTTT
14,TRBJ1-1,.,.,TRBV7-2,CASSELYGNTEAFF,TGTGCCAGCAGCGAGCTTTACGGGAACACTGAAGCTTTCTTT
16,TRBJ2-2,.,.,TRBV5-4,CASSLGGPTNTGELFF,TGTGCCAGCAGCTTGGGCGGCCCGACGAACACCGGGGAGCTGTTTTTT
20,TRBJ2-2,TRBD2,.,TRBV5-1,CASSLDSGGAASRGTGELFF,TGCGCCAGCAGCTTGGATAGCGGGGGGGCCGCTAGCCGGGGTACCGGGGAGCTGTTTTTT
15,TRBJ1-1,.,.,TRBV7-2,CASSYTRDGNTEAFF,TGTGCCAGCAGCTACACGCGGGACGGTAACACTGAAGCTTTCTTT
13,TRBJ1-2,TRBD1,.,TRBV5-1,CASSLGQGLYYTF,TGCGCCAGCAGCTTAGGACAGGGACTTTACTACACCTTC
14,TRBJ2-1,TRBD1,.,TRBV7-9,CASSVGQGGDEQFF,TGTGCCAGCAGCGTGGGACAGGGTGGAGATGAGCAGTTCTTC
14,TRBJ2-2,TRBD1,.,TRBV4-1,CASSRQGTTGELFF,TGCGCCAGCAGCCGACAGGGGACCACCGGGGAGCTGTTTTTT
14,TRBJ1-2,.,.,TRBV6-5,CASRKDRENYGYTF,TGTGCCAGCAGAAAGGACAGAGAAAACTATGGCTACACCTTC
14,TRBJ2-7,TRBD2,.,TRBV7-2,CASSGASGGARQYF,TGTGCCAGCAGCGGAGCTAGCGGGGGGGCAAGACAGTACTTC
16,TRBJ2-3,TRBD2,.,TRBV3-1/TRBV3-2,CASSLRLAGGSDTQYF,TGTGCCAGCAGCCTCAGACTAGCGGGGGGATCGGATACGCAGTATTTT
14,TRBJ1-2,TRBD1,.,TRBV3-1/TRBV3-2,CASSQEDRDYGYTF,TGTGCCAGCAGCCAAGAGGACAGGGACTATGGCTACACCTTC
13,TRBJ1-1,.,.,TRBV4-3,CASSQDRDTEAFF,TGCGCCAGCAGCCAAGACAGGGACACTGAAGCTTTCTTT
14,TRBJ2-1,.,.,TRBV5-6,CASSLYVQGGEQFF,TGTGCCAGCAGCTTGTATGTCCAAGGGGGTGAGCAGTTCTTC
13,TRBJ2-3,.,.,TRBV5-6,CASSLVAVDTQYF,TGTGCCAGCAGCTTGGTAGCGGTAGATACGCAGTATTTT
12,TRBJ1-1,.,.,TRBV12-5,CASGLEQGRVFF,TGTGCTAGTGGTTTGGAACAGGGTAGGGTTTTCTTT
13,TRBJ1-1,TRBD1,.,TRBV29-1,CSVSLGQGAEAFF,TGCAGCGTTTCTCTGGGACAGGGGGCTGAAGCTTTCTTT
17,TRBJ1-5,.,.,TRBV7-9,CASSLRGAGHKDQPQHF,TGTGCCAGCAGCTTACGCGGGGCAGGCCACAAGGATCAGCCCCAGCATTTT
16,TRBJ1-1,.,.,TRBV6-5,CASSYPNTGVGTEAFF,TGTGCCAGCAGTTACCCGAACACGGGGGTTGGTACTGAAGCTTTCTTT
13,TRBJ2-3,TRBD2,.,TRBV6-5,CASSRGGAGTQYF,TGTGCCAGCAGCCGCGGGGGGGCCGGTACGCAGTATTTT
13,TRBJ1-2,.,.,TRBV6-5,CATLKGLLYGYTF,TGTGCCACCCTTAAGGGGCTCCTCTATGGCTACACCTTC
15,TRBJ1-5,TRBD1,.,TRBV6-2/TRBV6-3,CASSSPYRGNQPQHF,TGTGCCAGCAGTAGCCCTTACAGGGGAAATCAGCCCCAGCATTTT
11,TRBJ1-2,.,.,TRBV29-1,CSALTGQSYTF,TGCAGCGCCCTAACAGGACAGAGCTACACCTTC
11,TRBJ1-2,.,.,TRBV12-3/TRBV12-4,CASSQGYGYTF,TGTGCCAGCAGTCAGGGCTATGGCTACACCTTC
16,TRBJ1-4,.,.,TRBV12-5,CASGLGATDLNEKLFF,TGTGCTAGTGGTTTGGGCGCGACAGATCTTAATGAAAAACTGTTTTTT
15,TRBJ2-3,TRBD2,.,TRBV7-2,CASRWAGGHTDTQYF,TGTGCCAGCAGGTGGGCGGGGGGGCACACAGATACGCAGTATTTT
16,TRBJ1-6,.,.,TRBV4-3,CASSQDLAGWNSPLHF,TGCGCCAGCAGCCAAGATTTGGCGGGATGGAATTCACCCCTCCACTTT
14,TRBJ1-2,TRBD1,.,TRBV10-3,CAISDGQGGYGYTF,TGTGCCATCAGTGACGGACAGGGAGGCTATGGCTACACCTTC
13,TRBJ1-1,.,.,TRBV5-1,CASSSQGFTEAFF,TGCGCCAGCAGCTCCCAGGGGTTTACTGAAGCTTTCTTT
14,TRBJ1-1,.,.,TRBV10-3,CAISESNRNTEAFF,TGTGCCATCAGTGAGTCGAACAGGAACACTGAAGCTTTCTTT
16,TRBJ1-5,.,.,TRBV11-2,CASSLEGGVKDQPQHF,TGTGCCAGCAGCTTAGAGGGAGGGGTAAAGGATCAGCCCCAGCATTTT
16,TRBJ1-3,.,.,TRBV18,CASSPPGGSSGNTIYF,TGTGCCAGCTCACCACCGGGGGGGTCCAGTGGAAACACCATATATTTT
13,TRBJ2-7,.,.,TRBV10-3,CAIRTGDHYEQYF,TGTGCCATCAGGACGGGGGACCACTACGAGCAGTACTTC
14,TRBJ2-5,TRBD1,.,TRBV11-2,CASSLMTGEETQYF,TGTGCCAGCAGTCTCATGACAGGGGAGGAGACCCAGTACTTC
15,TRBJ2-3,.,.,TRBV6-4,CASSDGSSSTDTQYF,TGTGCCAGCAGTGACGGGAGTTCTAGCACAGATACGCAGTATTTT
15,TRBJ2-7,TRBD2,.,TRBV27,CASSLGLAGIYEQYF,TGTGCCAGCAGTTTAGGACTAGCGGGGATATACGAGCAGTACTTC
18,TRBJ1-2,TRBD1,.,TRBV4-1,CASSQGTGTGLRSYGYTF,TGCGCCAGCAGCCAAGGCACCGGGACAGGGCTTAGGAGCTATGGCTACACCTTC
15,TRBJ2-2,TRBD1,.,TRBV7-6,CASSPGQGGTGELFF,TGTGCCAGCAGCCCGGGACAGGGTGGGACCGGGGAGCTGTTTTTT
15,TRBJ1-2,.,.,TRBV25-1,CASSEFFGGNYGYTF,TGTGCCAGCAGTGAATTCTTTGGGGGGAACTATGGCTACACCTTC
17,TRBJ2-5,TRBD2,.,TRBV6-6,CASSQLTSGGGLETQYF,TGTGCCAGCAGTCAACTGACTAGCGGGGGCGGGTTGGAGACCCAGTACTTC
13,TRBJ1-1,.,many,TRBV10-1,CASSEYRGTEAFF,TGCGCCAGCAGTGAGTATAGGGGCACTGAAGCTTTCTTT
16,TRBJ1-4,TRBD1,.,TRBV19,CASKRTGGITNEKLFF,TGTGCCAGTAAGAGGACAGGGGGCATCACTAATGAAAAACTGTTTTTT
11,TRBJ1-2,.,.,TRBV12-3/TRBV12-4,CASSRWTDYTF,TGTGCCAGCAGTCGATGGACAGACTACACCTTC
14,TRBJ2-3,TRBD1,.,TRBV6-2/TRBV6-3,CASSPQGASGTQYF,TGTGCCAGCAGTCCGCAGGGGGCGAGCGGAACGCAGTATTTT
16,TRBJ2-3,TRBD2,few,TRBV3-1/TRBV3-2,CASSQRLAGGPDTQYF,TGTGCCAGCAGCCAAAGGCTAGCGGGGGGGCCAGATACGCAGTATTTT
15,TRBJ1-2,.,.,TRBV3-1/TRBV3-2,CASSQEYRGSRGYTF,TGTGCCAGCAGCCAAGAGTATCGGGGAAGTAGGGGCTACACCTTC
17,TRBJ1-1,.,.,TRBV5-5,CASSSDSSSLGNTEAFF,TGTGCCAGCAGTTCAGACAGTTCCTCGCTCGGGAACACTGAAGCTTTCTTT
17,TRBJ2-3,TRBD2,.,TRBV3-1/TRBV3-2,CASSQGAGGLPTDTQYF,TGTGCCAGCAGCCAAGGAGCGGGGGGCCTCCCGACAGATACGCAGTATTTT
13,TRBJ1-2,.,.,TRBV4-2,CASSQDTVRGYTF,TGTGCCAGCAGCCAAGATACAGTTCGGGGCTACACCTTC
16,TRBJ2-1,TRBD1,.,TRBV7-9,CASSLRGGQDYNEQFF,TGTGCCAGCAGCTTACGTGGGGGACAGGATTACAATGAGCAGTTCTTC
13,TRBJ1-2,.,.,TRBV19,CASSIYQTAGYTF,TGTGCCAGTAGTATTTACCAGACAGCCGGCTACACCTTC